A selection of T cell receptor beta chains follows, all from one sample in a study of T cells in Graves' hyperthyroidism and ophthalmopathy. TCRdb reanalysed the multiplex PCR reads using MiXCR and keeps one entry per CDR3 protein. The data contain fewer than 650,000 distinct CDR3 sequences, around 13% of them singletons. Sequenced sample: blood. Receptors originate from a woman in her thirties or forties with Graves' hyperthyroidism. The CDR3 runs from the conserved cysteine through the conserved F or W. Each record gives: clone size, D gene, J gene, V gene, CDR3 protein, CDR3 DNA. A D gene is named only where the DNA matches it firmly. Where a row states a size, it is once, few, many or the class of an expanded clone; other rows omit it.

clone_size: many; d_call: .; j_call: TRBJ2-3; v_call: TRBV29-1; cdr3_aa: CSAGTSTDTQYF; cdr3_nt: TGCAGTGCCGGGACTAGCACAGATACGCAGTATTTT
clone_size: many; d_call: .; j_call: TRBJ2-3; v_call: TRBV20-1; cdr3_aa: CSASRGRGPDTQYF; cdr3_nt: TGCAGTGCTAGCCGGGGCAGGGGCCCAGATACGCAGTATTTT
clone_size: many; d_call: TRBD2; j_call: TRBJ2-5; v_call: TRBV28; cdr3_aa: CASNMLGRGETQYF; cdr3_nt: TGTGCCAGCAACATGCTTGGGCGGGGGGAGACCCAGTACTTC
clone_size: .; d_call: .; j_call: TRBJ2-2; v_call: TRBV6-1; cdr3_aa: CASSDDITGELFF; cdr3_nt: TGCGCCAGCAGTGATGATATTACCGGGGAGCTGTTTTTT
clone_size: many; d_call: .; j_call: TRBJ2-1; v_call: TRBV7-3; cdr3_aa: CASSLVGFSYNEQFF; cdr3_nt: TGTGCCAGCAGCCTGGTAGGGTTCTCCTACAATGAGCAGTTCTTC
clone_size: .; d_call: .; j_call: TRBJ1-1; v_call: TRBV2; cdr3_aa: CASSEVRDTEAFF; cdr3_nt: TGTGCCAGCAGTGAGGTGAGGGATACTGAAGCTTTCTTT
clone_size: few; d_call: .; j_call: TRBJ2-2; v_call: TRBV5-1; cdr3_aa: CASSLYPGTTGELFF; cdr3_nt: TGCGCCAGCAGCTTGTACCCAGGAACGACCGGGGAGCTGTTTTTT
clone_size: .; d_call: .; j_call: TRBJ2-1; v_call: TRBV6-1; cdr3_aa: CASAPRAVLVYNKQFF; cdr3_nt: TGTGCCAGCGCGCCCCGGGCGGTCCTCGTTTACAATAAGCAGTTCTTC
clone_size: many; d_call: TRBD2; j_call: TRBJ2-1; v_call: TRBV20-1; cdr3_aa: CSASGRPPPPYNEQFF; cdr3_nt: TGCAGTGCTAGCGGGAGGCCCCCCCCCCCTTACAATGAGCAGTTCTTC
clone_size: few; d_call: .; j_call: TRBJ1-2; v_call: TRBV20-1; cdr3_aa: CSARDGYTF; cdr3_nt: TGCAGTGCTAGAGATGGCTACACCTTC
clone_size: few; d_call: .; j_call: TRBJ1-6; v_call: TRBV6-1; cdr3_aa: CASSIRDGNNSPLHF; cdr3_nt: TGTGCCAGCAGTATCCGGGACGGAAATAATTCACCCCTCCACTTT
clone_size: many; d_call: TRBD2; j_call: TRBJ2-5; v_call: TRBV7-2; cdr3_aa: CASSIGTKVQETQYF; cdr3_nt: TGTGCCAGCAGCATAGGGACTAAAGTACAAGAGACCCAGTACTTC
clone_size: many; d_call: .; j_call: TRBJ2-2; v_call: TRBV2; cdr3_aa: CASSPLDSATGELFF; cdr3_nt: TGTGCCAGCAGTCCCCTCGATTCGGCCACCGGGGAGCTGTTTTTT
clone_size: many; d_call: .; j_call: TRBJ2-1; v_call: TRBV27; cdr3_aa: CASSNSGLGHNEQFF; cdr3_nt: TGTGCCAGCAGTAATTCAGGACTGGGCCATAATGAGCAGTTCTTC
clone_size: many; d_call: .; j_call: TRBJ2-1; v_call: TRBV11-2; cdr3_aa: CASSFYPLGDEQFF; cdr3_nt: TGTGCCAGCAGCTTCTACCCCCTGGGCGATGAGCAGTTCTTC
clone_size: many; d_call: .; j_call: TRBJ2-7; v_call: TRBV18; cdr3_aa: CASSPPAGTSLEQYF; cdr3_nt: TGTGCCAGCTCACCACCAGCAGGGACGTCCCTCGAGCAGTACTTC
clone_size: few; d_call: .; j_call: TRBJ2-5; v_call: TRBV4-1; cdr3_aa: CASSQVWRDNQETQYF; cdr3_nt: TGCGCCAGCAGCCAAGTCTGGAGGGACAATCAAGAGACCCAGTACTTC
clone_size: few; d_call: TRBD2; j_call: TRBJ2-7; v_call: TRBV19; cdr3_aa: CASSIGLAESSYEQYF; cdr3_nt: TGTGCCAGTAGTATAGGACTAGCGGAGAGCTCCTACGAGCAGTACTTC
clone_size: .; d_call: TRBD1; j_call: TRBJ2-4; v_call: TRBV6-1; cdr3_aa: CASRLNRGNIQYF; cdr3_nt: TGTGCCAGCAGACTCAACAGGGGAAACATTCAGTACTTC